This TCR beta chain appears in the sequencing data of a study of cytomegalovirus exposure and HLA in healthy donors. Study-wide points: The investigators catalogued 164 TCR beta chains as cytomegalovirus-associated. As was reported, the HLA-A and HLA-B alleles of most subjects were accurately predicted from TCR beta sequences. A later analysis linked around 15,000 TCR beta sequences to HLA alleles at 0.05 false discovery rate.

CDR3 size: 13 residues. The ends were cut back, 5 bases at V and 4 bases at J, with 11 bases in the middle. Per the germline V gene, CDR1 is SGHRS and CDR2 is YFSETQ. Primers: 60 Vbeta forward and 13 Jbeta reverse. Only in-frame clones appear in the TCRdb table, and some are missing; sequencing was by immunoSEQ multiplex PCR. The sample carries around 190,000 clones, 81% recorded once. This clone was counted between two and nine times. Antigen: not known. The gene calls are TRBV5-1 and TRBJ2-3; D is unclear. The sample consisted of PBMCs. This sequence originates from a middle-aged man in good health and CMV-seropositive. DNA for the CDR3: TGCGCCAGCAGTGAAGGCGGAGCAGATACGCAGTATTTT. It specifies CASSEGGADTQYF.